This T cell receptor beta chain was profiled in a study of metastatic and nonmetastatic thyroid tumors. Study as a whole: Where malignant and benign thyroid patients were concerned, repertoires were compared across blood and tumor or nodule tissue.

Not a single patient had been given any form of treatment at any point before undergoing thyroid surgery. In germline, CDR1 is SGHTA, CDR2 FQGTGA. V gave up 9 bases and J gave up 7 bases, with 13 bases separating them. The CDR3 covers 12 residues. In the study's own analysis: A classifier of distant metastasis in papillary thyroid cancer was built from CDR3 differences (across clinicopathological groups). TCRdb re-called the PCR reads via MiXCR. These V and J calls derive from TCRdb rather than the authors' analysis. The table has 15,000 to 20,000 clones, less than 35% seen once. Study-level points and caveats: For both blood and tumor, malignant thyroid tumors reportedly showed significantly higher TCR beta diversity than benign nodules did.

As concerns this clone: As yet, its antigen is unknown.

The receptor's source is a female donor with papillary thyroid cancer or a benign thyroid nodule (not recorded which). Some clones in this sample may be carry-over from other donors' samples. The sequencing input was adjacent normal tissue. The chain joins TRBV7-3 to TRBJ2-1, with a weak D call TRBD1 (5 bases). The CDR3 here is CASGPHRNEQFF. Written as DNA, the CDR3 is TGTGCCAGTGGCCCGCACAGGAATGAGCAGTTCTTC.